This is a list of T cell receptor beta chains from one sample in a study of technical replicates of blood from a handful of donors. Produced via immunoSEQ multiplex PCR; TCRdb's table is partial and in-frame only. The sample lists 75,000 to 100,000 clones, over 85% occurring once. The sequencing sample was made of T cells isolated from PBMCs. The receptors were sampled from a human donor in good health. Both conserved end residues are part of each CDR3. Each record gives: J gene, V gene, CDR3 protein.

J gene: TRBJ2-7; V gene: TRBV5-1; CDR3 protein: CASSFNGQGNEQYF
J gene: TRBJ1-5; V gene: TRBV15; CDR3 protein: CATSRGEGSNQPQHF
J gene: TRBJ1-4; V gene: TRBV30; CDR3 protein: CAWSFYGGRNEKLFF
J gene: TRBJ2-1; V gene: TRBV5-1; CDR3 protein: CASSFPRTGGMSEQFF
J gene: TRBJ1-4; V gene: TRBV2; CDR3 protein: CASSDSRDRGHLFF
J gene: TRBJ2-1; V gene: TRBV11-2; CDR3 protein: CASSSQVGSYNEQFF
J gene: TRBJ2-1; V gene: TRBV6-5; CDR3 protein: CASSWYPGLANNEQFF
J gene: TRBJ2-5; V gene: TRBV11-3; CDR3 protein: CASSASGGLAETQYF
J gene: TRBJ2-7; V gene: TRBV5-6; CDR3 protein: CASSPAGTPPFEQYF
J gene: TRBJ2-1; V gene: TRBV6-4; CDR3 protein: CASKIAAGGSYNEQFF
J gene: TRBJ2-1; V gene: TRBV2; CDR3 protein: CASTMTGGPYNEQFF
J gene: TRBJ2-6; V gene: TRBV28; CDR3 protein: CASSLAASGANVLTF
J gene: TRBJ2-7; V gene: TRBV27; CDR3 protein: CASSPGAGGRNEQYF
J gene: TRBJ2-7; V gene: TRBV18; CDR3 protein: CASSPPGTGIYEQYF
J gene: TRBJ2-7; V gene: TRBV28; CDR3 protein: CASSLSAGFYEQYF
J gene: TRBJ2-7; V gene: TRBV7-3; CDR3 protein: CASGTGGHEQYF
J gene: TRBJ2-7; V gene: TRBV11-3; CDR3 protein: CASSPVQGPYEQYF
J gene: TRBJ2-1; V gene: TRBV9; CDR3 protein: CASSSGTSGINEQFF
J gene: TRBJ1-1; V gene: TRBV25-1; CDR3 protein: CASSDGQGRTEAFF
J gene: TRBJ2-2; V gene: TRBV11-3; CDR3 protein: CASSLQNTGELFF
J gene: TRBJ1-3; V gene: TRBV28; CDR3 protein: CASSAIDSGNTIYF
J gene: TRBJ1-5; V gene: TRBV19; CDR3 protein: CASSIYRGSNQPQHF
J gene: TRBJ1-5; V gene: TRBV28; CDR3 protein: CASSPTGVSNQPQHF
J gene: TRBJ2-7; V gene: TRBV29-1; CDR3 protein: CSVEGRKGYEQYF
J gene: TRBJ2-3; V gene: TRBV29-1; CDR3 protein: CSVEGGTGATDTQYF
J gene: TRBJ2-2; V gene: TRBV28; CDR3 protein: CASTFPNTGELFF
J gene: TRBJ2-7; V gene: TRBV6-5; CDR3 protein: CASSRLAGTYEQYF
J gene: TRBJ2-4; V gene: TRBV5-4; CDR3 protein: CASSLQGISDIQYF
J gene: TRBJ2-1; V gene: TRBV6-1; CDR3 protein: CASRSGRAWNEQFF
J gene: TRBJ2-1; V gene: TRBV7-2; CDR3 protein: CASSLVGDSYNEQFF
J gene: TRBJ2-1; V gene: TRBV7-9; CDR3 protein: CASSSPRKIYKREYNEQFF